Listed below are T cell receptor beta chains from one sample, sequenced in a study of siplizumab effects on memory and regulatory T cells. The assay was immunoSEQ multiplex PCR, and TCRdb's table has in-frame clones only and misses some. The data contain 90,000 to 120,000 clones, about 94% of them singletons. The sample taken for sequencing was Tregs sorted from blood. Every receptor here comes from a human donor in good health. CDR3s include the opening cysteine and the closing phenylalanine or tryptophan.

CDR3 protein	V gene	J gene
CASSFVPGELFF	TRBV5-1	TRBJ2-2
CAWSGLAGRNEQFF	TRBV30	TRBJ2-1
CASSDRWTSSWQYF	TRBV6-5	TRBJ2-7
CASRAAGSPGTQYF	TRBV19	TRBJ2-3
CASSSLGEAFF	TRBV6-6	TRBJ1-1
CASRQDRTSYGYTF	TRBV4-1	TRBJ1-2
CASSHTGLFF	TRBV6-1	TRBJ2-2
CASTRGLDEQFF	TRBV6-1	TRBJ2-1
CASTPTGDQPQHF	TRBV2	TRBJ1-5
CASSLTSGAWTYEQYF	TRBV11-2	TRBJ2-7
CASSVDLSYNEQFF	TRBV5-4	TRBJ2-1
CASSLRTVAGNTIYF	TRBV25-1	TRBJ1-3
CASSVATASDTIYF	TRBV9	TRBJ1-3
CAISRDRAYEQYF	TRBV10-3	TRBJ2-7